This is a list of T cell receptor beta chains from one sample in a study of blood T cell repertoires in COVID-19. Data came from immunoSEQ multiplex PCR; TCRdb stores just in-frame clones and leaves some out. Here the sample spans fewer than 120,000 clones, approximately 65% being singletons. What was sequenced was peripheral blood. The source is a woman aged 60 to 75 with acute or convalescent COVID-19. The CDR3 runs from the conserved cysteine through the conserved F or W. The order of the fields is V gene, J gene, D gene, clone size, CDR3 length, CDR3 DNA, CDR3 protein. D genes are given only for firm matches. Clone size is shown for a subset of rows, as once, few, many or a class of expanded clone.

v_gene: TRBV2
j_gene: TRBJ1-6
d_gene: -
abundance: -
len: 15
CDR3nt: TGTGCCAGCACTAACGGACAGTTCTATAATTCACCCCTCCACTTT
CDR3aa: CASTNGQFYNSPLHF

v_gene: TRBV10-3
j_gene: TRBJ1-2
d_gene: -
abundance: once
len: 12
CDR3nt: TGTGCCATCAGCCCCACAGGGCAAGGCTACACCTTC
CDR3aa: CAISPTGQGYTF

v_gene: TRBV7-3
j_gene: TRBJ2-2
d_gene: -
abundance: -
len: 14
CDR3nt: TGTGCCAGCAGCCCAAGGCGGGGCGCCGGGGAGCTGTTTTTT
CDR3aa: CASSPRRGAGELFF

v_gene: TRBV5-1
j_gene: TRBJ1-2
d_gene: TRBD1
abundance: once
len: 15
CDR3nt: TGCGCCAGCAGCCTCCGCTCCCGGGACAGGGTTGGCTACACCTTC
CDR3aa: CASSLRSRDRVGYTF

v_gene: TRBV28
j_gene: TRBJ1-1
d_gene: TRBD1
abundance: few
len: 14
CDR3nt: TGTGCCAGCAGTTTGGCCCAGGGGGGTGCTGAAGCTTTCTTT
CDR3aa: CASSLAQGGAEAFF

v_gene: TRBV4-1
j_gene: TRBJ1-1
d_gene: -
abundance: few
len: 14
CDR3nt: TGCGCCAGCGTCAGGGTCCCCATGGACACTGAAGCTTTCTTT
CDR3aa: CASVRVPMDTEAFF

v_gene: TRBV4-1
j_gene: TRBJ1-2
d_gene: -
abundance: -
len: 15
CDR3nt: TGCGCCAGCAGCCAAGATCCTTCTCAGAGGAAGGGCTACACCTTC
CDR3aa: CASSQDPSQRKGYTF

v_gene: TRBV3-1/TRBV3-2
j_gene: TRBJ2-7
d_gene: TRBD2
abundance: -
len: 14
CDR3nt: TGTGCCAGCAGCGCCGGGGGGAATTCGAGGAAGCAGTACTTC
CDR3aa: CASSAGGNSRKQYF

v_gene: TRBV7-9
j_gene: TRBJ1-1
d_gene: TRBD1
abundance: -
len: 13
CDR3nt: TGTGCCAGCAGCTTGCAGGGGGAATATGAAGCTTTCTTT
CDR3aa: CASSLQGEYEAFF

v_gene: TRBV7-6
j_gene: TRBJ2-5
d_gene: TRBD2
abundance: -
len: 16
CDR3nt: TGTGCCAGCAGCTTAGGACTAGCGGGGGGGCAAGAGACCCAGTACTTC
CDR3aa: CASSLGLAGGQETQYF

v_gene: TRBV2
j_gene: TRBJ1-2
d_gene: TRBD1
abundance: -
len: 13
CDR3nt: TGTGCCAGCAGTGTATCAGGGGGTCGGAGCTACACCTTC
CDR3aa: CASSVSGGRSYTF

v_gene: TRBV27
j_gene: TRBJ2-2
d_gene: -
abundance: -
len: 14
CDR3nt: TGTGCCAGCAGTTATGGATCGGGCACCGGGGAGCTGTTTTTT
CDR3aa: CASSYGSGTGELFF

v_gene: TRBV10-2
j_gene: TRBJ2-5
d_gene: -
abundance: -
len: 12
CDR3nt: TGCGCCAGCAGTGTAGAGGGAGAGACTCAGTACTTC
CDR3aa: CASSVEGETQYF

v_gene: TRBV3-1/TRBV3-2
j_gene: TRBJ1-6
d_gene: -
abundance: -
len: 17
CDR3nt: TGTGCCAGCAGCCAGACCCCGACATTGTTCTATAATTCACCCCTCCACTTT
CDR3aa: CASSQTPTLFYNSPLHF

v_gene: TRBV7-2
j_gene: TRBJ2-3
d_gene: -
abundance: -
len: 16
CDR3nt: TGTGCCAGCAGTAGTATCCAGGCCCAATCACAGGATACGCAGTATTTT
CDR3aa: CASSSIQAQSQDTQYF

v_gene: TRBV7-9
j_gene: TRBJ1-2
d_gene: -
abundance: -
len: 15
CDR3nt: TGTGCCAGCAGCTTAGTTCAGATCTCCGTGGATGGCTACACCTTC
CDR3aa: CASSLVQISVDGYTF

v_gene: TRBV6-1
j_gene: TRBJ1-2
d_gene: TRBD1
abundance: -
len: 14
CDR3nt: TGTGCCAGCAGTGAAGGGACAGGGATTTATGGCTACACCTTC
CDR3aa: CASSEGTGIYGYTF

v_gene: TRBV20-1
j_gene: TRBJ1-4
d_gene: TRBD1
abundance: -
len: 14
CDR3nt: TGCAGTGCTAGTCGGACAGGGGGGAATGAAAAACTGTTTTTT
CDR3aa: CSASRTGGNEKLFF

v_gene: TRBV9
j_gene: TRBJ2-1
d_gene: TRBD2
abundance: -
len: 14
CDR3nt: TGTGCCAGCAGCGTCCGCGGGGGGTTCAATGAGCAGTTCTTC
CDR3aa: CASSVRGGFNEQFF

v_gene: TRBV30
j_gene: TRBJ2-3
d_gene: -
abundance: -
len: 11
CDR3nt: TGTGCCTGGGGACATTTAGATACGCAGTATTTT
CDR3aa: CAWGHLDTQYF

v_gene: TRBV27
j_gene: TRBJ1-2
d_gene: -
abundance: few
len: 14
CDR3nt: TGTGCCAGCAGTTTAGGGGGGGAGGACTATGGCTACACCTTC
CDR3aa: CASSLGGEDYGYTF

v_gene: TRBV20-1
j_gene: TRBJ2-2
d_gene: TRBD1
abundance: few
len: 14
CDR3nt: TGCAGTGCTAGTGTGACAGGGTACACCGGGGAGCTGTTTTTT
CDR3aa: CSASVTGYTGELFF

v_gene: TRBV7-2
j_gene: TRBJ1-2
d_gene: TRBD1
abundance: few
len: 14
CDR3nt: TGTGCCAGCAGTTTGGGGACAGCTAACTATGGCTACACCTTC
CDR3aa: CASSLGTANYGYTF

v_gene: TRBV5-3
j_gene: TRBJ1-2
d_gene: TRBD1
abundance: -
len: 17
CDR3nt: TGTGCCAGAAGCTTGGTTCCGGACAGGGATAATAACTATGGCTACACCTTC
CDR3aa: CARSLVPDRDNNYGYTF

v_gene: TRBV6-5
j_gene: TRBJ1-5
d_gene: TRBD1
abundance: -
len: 14
CDR3nt: TGTGCCAGCAGTTACTTACAGGGGCACCAGCCCCAGCATTTT
CDR3aa: CASSYLQGHQPQHF

v_gene: TRBV11-2
j_gene: TRBJ1-3
d_gene: -
abundance: -
len: 13
CDR3nt: TGTGCCAGCAGATCGGGGTTAGGTAACACCATATATTTT
CDR3aa: CASRSGLGNTIYF

v_gene: TRBV18
j_gene: TRBJ2-7
d_gene: TRBD2
abundance: -
len: 15
CDR3nt: TGTGCCAGCTCAGAAACTAGCGGGGGTTTCAACGAGCAGTACTTC
CDR3aa: CASSETSGGFNEQYF

v_gene: TRBV9
j_gene: TRBJ2-5
d_gene: -
abundance: once
len: 17
CDR3nt: TGTGCCAGCAGCGTAGAGGGACTCGAGGGGGGGTTGGAGACCCAGTACTTC
CDR3aa: CASSVEGLEGGLETQYF

v_gene: TRBV21-1
j_gene: TRBJ2-7
d_gene: -
abundance: -
len: 18
CDR3nt: TGTGCCAGCGGATACCGGGACAGGGAACGGTGGGAAGGGTACGAGCAGTACTTC
CDR3aa: CASGYRDRERWEGYEQYF

v_gene: TRBV5-1
j_gene: TRBJ1-2
d_gene: -
abundance: -
len: 16
CDR3nt: TGCGCCAGCAGCCGTGACCCGCTCGGGGGTAACTATGGCTACACCTTC
CDR3aa: CASSRDPLGGNYGYTF

v_gene: TRBV25-1
j_gene: TRBJ1-6
d_gene: TRBD1
abundance: -
len: 15
CDR3nt: TGTGCCAGCAGTGCGGGACAGGGCTATAATTCACCCCTCCACTTT
CDR3aa: CASSAGQGYNSPLHF

v_gene: TRBV10-3
j_gene: TRBJ2-1
d_gene: -
abundance: -
len: 16
CDR3nt: TGTGCCTTCAGTGAGGGCGGGGACAGTGTTGTAAAGACCCAGTTCTTC
CDR3aa: CAFSEGGDSVVKTQFF

v_gene: TRBV28
j_gene: TRBJ1-4
d_gene: -
abundance: -
len: 17
CDR3nt: TGTGCCAGCAGTTTAGGTGGGGGGTTGGCAACTAATGAAAAACTGTTTTTT
CDR3aa: CASSLGGGLATNEKLFF

v_gene: TRBV6-1
j_gene: TRBJ1-1
d_gene: -
abundance: few
len: 14
CDR3nt: TGTGCCAGCAGTGAATTCAGGGTTGCCACTGAAGCTTTCTTT
CDR3aa: CASSEFRVATEAFF

v_gene: TRBV28
j_gene: TRBJ1-2
d_gene: TRBD1
abundance: few
len: 15
CDR3nt: TGTGCCAGCAGTTTATATCGGCAGGGGGCGAATGGCTACACCTTC
CDR3aa: CASSLYRQGANGYTF

v_gene: TRBV6-6
j_gene: TRBJ1-5
d_gene: TRBD1
abundance: few
len: 17
CDR3nt: TGTGCCAGCAGTCACCGGGACAGCTCCTGGGGCAATCAGCCCCAGCATTTT
CDR3aa: CASSHRDSSWGNQPQHF

v_gene: TRBV6-1
j_gene: TRBJ1-5
d_gene: -
abundance: few
len: 16
CDR3nt: TGTGCCAGCAGTGCTCACAGGGAAAATAGCAATCAGCCCCAGCATTTT
CDR3aa: CASSAHRENSNQPQHF

v_gene: TRBV29-1
j_gene: TRBJ2-7
d_gene: TRBD2
abundance: -
len: 12
CDR3nt: TGCAGCGTTGGCGCGGGGGTTTACGAGCAGTACTTC
CDR3aa: CSVGAGVYEQYF

v_gene: TRBV9
j_gene: TRBJ2-1
d_gene: -
abundance: -
len: 14
CDR3nt: TGTGCCAGCAGCGGACAGTACGGATACAATGAGCAGTTCTTC
CDR3aa: CASSGQYGYNEQFF

v_gene: TRBV7-9
j_gene: TRBJ2-5
d_gene: TRBD1
abundance: -
len: 13
CDR3nt: TGTGCCAGCACCACGACAGGGAGAGAGACCCAGTACTTC
CDR3aa: CASTTTGRETQYF

v_gene: TRBV9
j_gene: TRBJ2-2
d_gene: -
abundance: -
len: 16
CDR3nt: TGTGCCAGCAGCGCTCGGGACACAACGAACACCGGGGAGCTGTTTTTT
CDR3aa: CASSARDTTNTGELFF

v_gene: TRBV28
j_gene: TRBJ1-5
d_gene: -
abundance: -
len: 13
CDR3nt: TGTGCCAGCAGGTCGTTTAGCAATCAGCCCCAGCATTTT
CDR3aa: CASRSFSNQPQHF

v_gene: TRBV28
j_gene: TRBJ2-7
d_gene: TRBD1
abundance: -
len: 14
CDR3nt: TGTGCCAGCAGTTCCATCGACAGGGACTACGAGCAGTACTTC
CDR3aa: CASSSIDRDYEQYF

v_gene: TRBV5-6
j_gene: TRBJ2-5
d_gene: -
abundance: -
len: 14
CDR3nt: TGTGCCAGCAGCTTGGGTAACAGGCAAGAGACCCAGTACTTC
CDR3aa: CASSLGNRQETQYF

v_gene: TRBV11-2
j_gene: TRBJ2-7
d_gene: -
abundance: few
len: 12
CDR3nt: TGTGCCAGCAGCCGACACAGGGACGAGCAGTACTTC
CDR3aa: CASSRHRDEQYF

v_gene: TRBV19
j_gene: TRBJ1-2
d_gene: -
abundance: -
len: 14
CDR3nt: TGTGCCAGTAGTATCGGCCAGGGGAACTATGGCTACACCTTC
CDR3aa: CASSIGQGNYGYTF

v_gene: TRBV19
j_gene: TRBJ2-7
d_gene: TRBD1
abundance: -
len: 17
CDR3nt: TGTGCCAGTAGTATTACGCGACAGGGTCAAGGATACTACGAGCAGTACTTC
CDR3aa: CASSITRQGQGYYEQYF

v_gene: TRBV15
j_gene: TRBJ2-2
d_gene: -
abundance: -
len: 13
CDR3nt: TGTGCCACCAGCAGGGACTGGACCGGGGAGCTGTTTTTT
CDR3aa: CATSRDWTGELFF